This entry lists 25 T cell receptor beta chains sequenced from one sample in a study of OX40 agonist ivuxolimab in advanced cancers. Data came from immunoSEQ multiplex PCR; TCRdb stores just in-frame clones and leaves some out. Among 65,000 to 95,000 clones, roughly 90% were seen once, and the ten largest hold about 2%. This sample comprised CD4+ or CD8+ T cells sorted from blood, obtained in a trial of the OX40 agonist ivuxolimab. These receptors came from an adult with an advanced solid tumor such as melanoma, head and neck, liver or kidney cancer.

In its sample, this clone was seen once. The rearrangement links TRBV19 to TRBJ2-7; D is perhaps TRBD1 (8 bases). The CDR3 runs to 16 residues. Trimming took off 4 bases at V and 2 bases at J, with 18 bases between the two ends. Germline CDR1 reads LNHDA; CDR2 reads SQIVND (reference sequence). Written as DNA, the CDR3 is TGTGCCAGTAGTAGGGGGGGGACAGGAGGAACCTACGAGCAGTACTTC. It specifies CASSRGGTGGTYEQYF.

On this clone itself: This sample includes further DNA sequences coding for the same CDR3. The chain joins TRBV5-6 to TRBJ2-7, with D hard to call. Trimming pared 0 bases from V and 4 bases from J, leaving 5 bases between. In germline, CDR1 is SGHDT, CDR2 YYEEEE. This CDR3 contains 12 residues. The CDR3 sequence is CASSLVGYEQYF. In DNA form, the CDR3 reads TGTGCCAGCAGCTTGGTCGGTTACGAGCAGTACTTC.

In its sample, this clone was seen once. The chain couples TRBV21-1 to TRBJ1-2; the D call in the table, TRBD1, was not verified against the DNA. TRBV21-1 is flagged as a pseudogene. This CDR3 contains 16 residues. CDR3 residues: CASSKEPDRLRDGYTF. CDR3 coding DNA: TGTGCCAGCAGCAAGGAACCCGACAGGTTAAGGGATGGCTACACCTTC.

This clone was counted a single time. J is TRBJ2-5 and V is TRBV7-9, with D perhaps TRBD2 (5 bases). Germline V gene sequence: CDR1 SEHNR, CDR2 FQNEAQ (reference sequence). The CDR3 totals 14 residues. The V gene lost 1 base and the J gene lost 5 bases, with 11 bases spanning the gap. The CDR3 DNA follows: TGTGCCAGCAGCTTAGGAGGGTTGTTTGAGACCCAGTACTTC. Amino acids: CASSLGGLFETQYF.

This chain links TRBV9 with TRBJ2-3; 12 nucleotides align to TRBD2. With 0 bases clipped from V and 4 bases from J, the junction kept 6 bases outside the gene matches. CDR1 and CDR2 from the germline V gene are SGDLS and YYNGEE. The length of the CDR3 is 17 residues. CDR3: CASSVALAGGGPDTQYF. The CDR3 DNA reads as TGTGCCAGCAGCGTAGCACTAGCGGGAGGAGGTCCAGATACGCAGTATTTT.

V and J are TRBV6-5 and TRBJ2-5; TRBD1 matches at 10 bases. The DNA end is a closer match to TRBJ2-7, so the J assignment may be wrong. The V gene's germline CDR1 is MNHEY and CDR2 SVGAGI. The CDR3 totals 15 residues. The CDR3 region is CASSAWGQGSYEQYF. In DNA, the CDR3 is TGTGCCAGCAGTGCCTGGGGACAGGGGTCCTACGAGCAGTACTTC.

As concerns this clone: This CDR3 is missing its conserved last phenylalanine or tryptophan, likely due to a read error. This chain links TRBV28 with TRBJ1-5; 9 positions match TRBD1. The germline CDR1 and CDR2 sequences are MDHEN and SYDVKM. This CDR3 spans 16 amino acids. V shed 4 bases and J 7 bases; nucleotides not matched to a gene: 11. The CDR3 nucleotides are TGTGCCAGCAGTTACAACAGGGGGCCTCCAGGCCAGCCCCAGCATCTT. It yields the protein CASSYNRGPPGQPQHL.

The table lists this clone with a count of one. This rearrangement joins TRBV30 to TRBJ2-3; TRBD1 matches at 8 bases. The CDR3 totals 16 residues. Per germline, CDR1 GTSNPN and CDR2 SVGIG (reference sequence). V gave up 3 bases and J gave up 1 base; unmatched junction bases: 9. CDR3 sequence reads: CAWSEIRGRGTDTQYF. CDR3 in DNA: TGTGCCTGGAGCGAAATCAGGGGGCGAGGCACAGATACGCAGTATTTT.

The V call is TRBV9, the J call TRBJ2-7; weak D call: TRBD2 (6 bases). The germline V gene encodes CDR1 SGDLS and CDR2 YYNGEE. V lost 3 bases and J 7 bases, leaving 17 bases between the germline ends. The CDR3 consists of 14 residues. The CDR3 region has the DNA TGTGCCAGCAGCGCTTCGGGGACTGGGTGGGAGCAGTACTTC. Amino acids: CASSASGTGWEQYF.

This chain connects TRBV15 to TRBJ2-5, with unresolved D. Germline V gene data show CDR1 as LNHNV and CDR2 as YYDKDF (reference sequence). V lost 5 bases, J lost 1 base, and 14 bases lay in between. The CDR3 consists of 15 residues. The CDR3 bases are TGTGCCACCAGCCGAATGAAGGGCGGCCAAGAGACCCAGTACTTC. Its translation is CATSRMKGGQETQYF.

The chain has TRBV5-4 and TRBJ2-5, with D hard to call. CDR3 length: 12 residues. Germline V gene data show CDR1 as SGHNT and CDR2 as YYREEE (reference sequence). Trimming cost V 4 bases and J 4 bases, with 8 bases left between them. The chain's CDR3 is CASSPLGETQYF. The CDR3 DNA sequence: TGTGCCAGCAGCCCCCTAGGAGAGACCCAGTACTTC. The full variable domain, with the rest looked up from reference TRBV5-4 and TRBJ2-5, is ETGVTQSPTHLIKTRGQQVTLRCSSQSGHNTVSWYQQALGQGPQFIFQYYREEENGRGNFPPRFSGLQFPNYSSELNVNALELDDSALYLCASSPLGETQYFGPGTRLLVL.

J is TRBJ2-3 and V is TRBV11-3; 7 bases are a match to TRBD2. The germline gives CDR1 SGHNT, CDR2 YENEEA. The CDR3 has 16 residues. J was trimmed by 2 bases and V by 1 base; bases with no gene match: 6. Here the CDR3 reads CASSLGWRETTDTQYF. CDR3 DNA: TGTGCCAGCAGCTTAGGTTGGCGGGAGACCACAGATACGCAGTATTTT.

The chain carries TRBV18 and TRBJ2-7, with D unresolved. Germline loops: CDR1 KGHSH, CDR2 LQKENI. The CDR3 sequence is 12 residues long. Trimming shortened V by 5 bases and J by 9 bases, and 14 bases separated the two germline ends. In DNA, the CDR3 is TGTGCCAGCTCATCAGACCAAGGTGTGCAGTACTTC. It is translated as CASSSDQGVQYF.

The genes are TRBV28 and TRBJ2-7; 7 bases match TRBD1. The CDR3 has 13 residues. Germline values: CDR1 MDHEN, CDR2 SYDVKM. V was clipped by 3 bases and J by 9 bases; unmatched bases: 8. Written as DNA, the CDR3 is TGTGCCAGCAGTTTCCGACAGGGAAGAGTGCAGTACTTC. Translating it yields CASSFRQGRVQYF.

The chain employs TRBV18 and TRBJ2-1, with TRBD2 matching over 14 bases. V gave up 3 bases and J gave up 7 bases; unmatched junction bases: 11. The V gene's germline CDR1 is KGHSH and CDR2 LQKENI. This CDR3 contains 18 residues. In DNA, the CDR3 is TGTGCCAGCTCACCCCGACTAGCGGGAGGGCCTAGGGAAAATGAGCAGTTCTTC. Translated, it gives CASSPRLAGGPRENEQFF.

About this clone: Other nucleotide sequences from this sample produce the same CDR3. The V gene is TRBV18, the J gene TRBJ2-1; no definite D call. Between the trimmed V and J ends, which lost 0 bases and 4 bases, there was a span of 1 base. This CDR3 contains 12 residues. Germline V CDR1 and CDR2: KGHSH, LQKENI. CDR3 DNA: TGTGCCAGCTCACCACCTTACAATGAGCAGTTCTTC. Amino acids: CASSPPYNEQFF.

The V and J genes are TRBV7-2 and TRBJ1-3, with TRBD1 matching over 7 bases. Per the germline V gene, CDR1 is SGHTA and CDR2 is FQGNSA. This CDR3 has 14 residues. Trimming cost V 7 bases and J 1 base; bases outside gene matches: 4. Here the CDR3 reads CASNPQGSGNTIYF. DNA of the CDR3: TGTGCCAGCAATCCACAGGGGTCTGGAAACACCATATATTTT. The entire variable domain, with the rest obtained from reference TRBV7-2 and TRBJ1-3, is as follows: GAGVSQSPSNKVTEKGKDVELRCDPISGHTALYWYRQSLGQGLEFLIYFQGNSAPDKSGLPSDRFSAERTGGSVSTLTIQRTQQEDSAVYLCASNPQGSGNTIYFGEGSWLTVV.

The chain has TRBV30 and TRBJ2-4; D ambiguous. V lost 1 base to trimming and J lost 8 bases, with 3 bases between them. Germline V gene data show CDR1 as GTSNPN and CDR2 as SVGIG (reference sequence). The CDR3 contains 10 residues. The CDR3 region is CAWSADIQYF. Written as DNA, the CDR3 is TGTGCCTGGAGTGCGGACATTCAGTACTTC.

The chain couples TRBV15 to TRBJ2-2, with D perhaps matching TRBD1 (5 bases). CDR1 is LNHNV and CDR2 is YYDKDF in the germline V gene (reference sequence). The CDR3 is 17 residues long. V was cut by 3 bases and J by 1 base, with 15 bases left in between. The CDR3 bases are TGTGCCACCAGCAGCCCCCCGACAGTCTTGAACACCGGGGAGCTGTTTTTT. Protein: CATSSPPTVLNTGELFF.

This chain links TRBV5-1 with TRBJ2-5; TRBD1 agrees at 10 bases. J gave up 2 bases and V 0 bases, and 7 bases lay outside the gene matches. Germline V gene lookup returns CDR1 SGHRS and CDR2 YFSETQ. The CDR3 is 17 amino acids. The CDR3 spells CASSLAPGQGGQETQYF. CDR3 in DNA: TGCGCCAGCAGCTTGGCCCCCGGACAGGGGGGGCAAGAGACCCAGTACTTC.

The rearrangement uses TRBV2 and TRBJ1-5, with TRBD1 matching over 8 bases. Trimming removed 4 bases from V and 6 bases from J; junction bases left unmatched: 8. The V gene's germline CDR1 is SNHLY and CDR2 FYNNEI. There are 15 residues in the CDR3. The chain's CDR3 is CASSAQGAGVQPQHF. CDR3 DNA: TGTGCCAGCAGTGCCCAGGGGGCAGGAGTTCAGCCCCAGCATTTT.

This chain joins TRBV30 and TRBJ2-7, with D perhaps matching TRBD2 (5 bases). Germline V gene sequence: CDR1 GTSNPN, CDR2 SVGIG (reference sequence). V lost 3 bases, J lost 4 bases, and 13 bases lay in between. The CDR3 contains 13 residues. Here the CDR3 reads CAWSREQTYEQYF. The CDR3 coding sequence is TGTGCCTGGAGCCGGGAACAGACATACGAGCAGTACTTC.

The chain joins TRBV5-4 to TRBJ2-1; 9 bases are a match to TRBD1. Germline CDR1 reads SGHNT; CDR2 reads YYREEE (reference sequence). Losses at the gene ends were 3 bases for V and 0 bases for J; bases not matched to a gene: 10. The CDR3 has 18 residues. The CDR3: CASSSSAGTGSSYNEQFF. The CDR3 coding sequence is TGTGCCAGCAGCTCGAGCGCAGGGACAGGGAGCTCCTACAATGAGCAGTTCTTC.

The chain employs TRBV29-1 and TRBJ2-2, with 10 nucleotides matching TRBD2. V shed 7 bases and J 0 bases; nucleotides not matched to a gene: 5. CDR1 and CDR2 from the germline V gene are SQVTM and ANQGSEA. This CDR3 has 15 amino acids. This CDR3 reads CSAGLAEANTGELFF. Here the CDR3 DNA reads TGCAGCGCTGGACTAGCGGAGGCGAACACCGGGGAGCTGTTTTTT.

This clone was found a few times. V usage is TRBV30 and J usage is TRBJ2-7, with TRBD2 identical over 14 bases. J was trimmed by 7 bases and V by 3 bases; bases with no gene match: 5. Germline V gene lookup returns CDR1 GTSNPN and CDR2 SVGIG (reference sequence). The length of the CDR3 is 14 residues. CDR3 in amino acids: CAWSSTSGRAEQYF. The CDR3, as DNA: TGTGCCTGGAGCTCGACTAGCGGGAGGGCGGAGCAGTACTTC. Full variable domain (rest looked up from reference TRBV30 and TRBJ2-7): SQTIHQWPATLVQPVGSPLSLECTVEGTSNPNLYWYRQAAGRGLQLLFYSVGIGQISSEVPQNLSASRPQDRQFILSSKKLLLSDSGFYLCAWSSTSGRAEQYFGPGTRLTVT.